The 21 T cell receptor beta chains listed next were all sequenced from one sample in a study of regulatory T cells in long-lasting Graves disease. As to time point: newly diagnosed GD, antithyroid drugs for less than 3 months. There was RNA extracted from PBMCs, and the TCR library was made from it. TCR beta libraries were built with iRepertoire HTBI primers and Arm-PCR of CDR3 regions. MiXCR, applied by TCRdb to the multiplex PCR reads, yields one record per CDR3 protein. This table has roughly 380,000 distinct CDR3 sequences, 15% to 19% appearing once. The specimen comprised peripheral blood mononuclear cells (PBMCs), sampled at new diagnosis, from a patient treated with antithyroid drugs. The origin of the receptors is a female donor with Graves disease.

This clonotype was seen repeatedly, ten times or more. The J gene is TRBJ2-1, the V gene TRBV5-1; the match to TRBD2 covers 10 bases. Germline CDR1 SGHRS, CDR2 YFSETQ. Trimming cost V 1 base and J 7 bases; bases outside gene matches: 2. This CDR3 region has 14 residues. CDR3 sequence: CASSLTSGENEQFF. The CDR3 DNA is TGCGCCAGCAGCTTGACTAGCGGGGAAAATGAGCAGTTCTTC.

This clonotype was detected many times. This chain links TRBV2 with TRBJ1-1; D unclear. Germline lookup yields CDR1 SNHLY and CDR2 FYNNEI. The V end lost 6 bases, the J end lost 4 bases, and 15 bases lay between the germline ends. The CDR3 has 14 residues. The CDR3 DNA reads TGTGCCAGCAGGAGTGTGGGGTCTCGCACTGAAGCTTTCTTT. It encodes CASRSVGSRTEAFF.

The chain is built from TRBV28 and TRBJ1-3; no clear D gene. The CDR3 is 16 residues long. Germline V gene data show CDR1 as MDHEN and CDR2 as SYDVKM. V gave up 5 bases and J gave up 4 bases, with 18 bases separating them. The CDR3 loop is CASSLSGVGRGNTIYF. The DNA of the CDR3 is TGTGCCAGCAGTCTAAGTGGTGTAGGGAGGGGAAACACCATATATTTT.

This clonotype appeared a few times. The chain employs TRBV19 and TRBJ1-5; tentative D call: TRBD1 (5 bases). CDR1 is LNHDA and CDR2 is SQIVND in the germline V gene (reference sequence). The CDR3 sequence is 12 residues long. V was pared by 10 bases and J by 5 bases, with 12 bases between. The CDR3 here is CATSRGDQPQHF. The CDR3 bases are TGTGCCACATCGAGGGGCGATCAGCCCCAGCATTTT.

J is TRBJ1-2 and V is TRBV6-1; the match to TRBD1 covers 7 bases. The CDR3 loop spans 17 amino acids. V was pared by 7 bases and J by 8 bases, with 22 bases of the junction left unmatched. The V gene's germline CDR1 is MNHNS and CDR2 SASEGT. In DNA, the CDR3 is TGTGCCAGCATGAGCTCGACAGGGTTATCCCCCAGGTTCGGCTACACCTTC. Translating it yields CASMSSTGLSPRFGYTF.

This clonotype was found many times. The CDR3 is CASSLTDRDSNSPLHF. In DNA form, the CDR3 reads TGTGCCAGCAGCTTAACAGACCGAGACAGTAATTCACCCCTCCACTTT. The rearrangement links TRBV7-9 to TRBJ1-6; maybe TRBD1 (5 bases). Germline V gene data show CDR1 as SEHNR and CDR2 as FQNEAQ (reference sequence). This CDR3 is 16 amino acids long. Trimming took off 2 bases at V and 6 bases at J, with 14 bases between the two ends. The full variable domain, its missing parts supplied by reference TRBV7-9 and TRBJ1-6, is DTGVSQNPRHKITKRGQNVTFRCDPISEHNRLYWYRQTLGQGPEFLTYFQNEAQLEKSRLLSDRFSAERPKGSFSTLEIQRTEQGDSAMYLCASSLTDRDSNSPLHFGNGTRLTVT.

This clonotype showed up many times. The chain employs TRBV6-1 and TRBJ1-1; D gene ambiguous. The CDR3 runs to 13 residues. CDR1 MNHNS and CDR2 SASEGT come from the germline V gene. Trimming shortened V by 2 bases and J by 1 base, and 5 bases separated the two germline ends. The CDR3 DNA sequence: TGTGCCAGCAGTGAACGGGGGAACACTGAAGCTTTCTTT. Residues: CASSERGNTEAFF.

There are many counts of this clonotype. This chain connects TRBV2 to TRBJ2-7, with 7 bases matching TRBD1. V lost 7 bases and J lost 5; bases outside the gene matches: 8. The CDR3 extends over 13 amino acids. CDR1 SNHLY and CDR2 FYNNEI come from the germline V gene. This CDR3 is CASIGDSWHEQYF. Here the CDR3 DNA reads TGTGCCAGCATAGGGGACAGCTGGCACGAGCAGTACTTC.

The chain employs TRBV20-1 and TRBJ2-1; tentative D call: TRBD2 (6 bases). From germline, CDR1 is DFQATT and CDR2 SNEGSKA (reference sequence). The CDR3 spans 13 residues. V lost 7 bases and J 0 bases, leaving 10 bases between the germline ends. The CDR3 sequence is CSVAAGSYNEQFF. For the CDR3, the DNA is TGCAGTGTTGCAGCGGGCTCCTACAATGAGCAGTTCTTC.

The table lists this clonotype with many counts. The chain recombines TRBV5-1 with TRBJ1-5; 8 nucleotides line up with TRBD1. This CDR3 spans 15 amino acids. In germline, CDR1 is SGHRS, CDR2 YFSETQ. With 5 bases clipped from V and 5 bases from J, the junction kept 9 bases outside the gene matches. The CDR3 loop is CASSEQGGSHQPQHF. CDR3 coding DNA: TGCGCCAGCAGTGAACAGGGGGGGTCCCATCAGCCCCAGCATTTT.

There are a few counts of this clonotype. The genes are TRBV9 and TRBJ1-4; D gene ambiguous. Germline CDR1 is SGDLS and CDR2 is YYNGEE. The CDR3 spans 13 residues. V was shortened by 0 bases and J by 8 bases, with 8 bases between the two germline ends. CDR3 residues: CASSVDGREKLFF. CDR3 DNA sequence: TGTGCCAGCAGCGTAGATGGTAGAGAAAAACTGTTTTTT.

On this clonotype: Compared with germline, one end of the junction differs, possibly owing to a read error. The genes are TRBV9 and TRBJ1-3; D might be TRBD1 (6 bases). The CDR3 runs 18 residues. Germline loops: CDR1 SGDLS, CDR2 YYNGEE. This CDR3 is CASSSSGGLSFSRNTIYF. Here the CDR3 DNA reads TGTGCCAGCAGCAGTTCTGGGGGGCTATCTTTCTCTAGAAACACCATATATTTT.

The chain carries TRBV20-1 and TRBJ1-4; D may be TRBD1 (5 bases). Per germline, CDR1 DFQATT and CDR2 SNEGSKA (reference sequence). V was cut by 0 bases and J by 4 bases, with 21 bases left in between. The CDR3 runs to 18 residues. The CDR3 here is CSARDPDRDGCSNEKLFF. DNA of the CDR3: TGCAGTGCTAGAGATCCCGATCGGGACGGATGTAGTAATGAAAAACTGTTTTTT.

This clonotype appeared many times. The rearrangement joins TRBV7-3 to TRBJ2-4; 14 nucleotides line up with TRBD2. CDR1 is SGHTA, CDR2 FQGTGA, per germline. The CDR3 runs 18 residues. V shed 5 bases and J 8 bases; nucleotides not matched to a gene: 14. The CDR3 nucleotides are TGTGCCAGCAGCATTAGGGCGGGGGGGACTAGCGGGAGTGACATTCAGTACTTC. The encoded protein is CASSIRAGGTSGSDIQYF.

The sample holds a few counts of this clonotype. The V and J genes are TRBV9 and TRBJ2-2, with 7 bases matching TRBD2. Looked up from germline, CDR1 is SGDLS and CDR2 is YYNGEE. The CDR3 contains 18 residues. The ends lost 1 base at V and 2 bases at J; junction bases unmatched: 11. The CDR3 loop reads CASSVSPREVRNTGELFF. The CDR3 nucleotides read TGTGCCAGCAGCGTATCCCCACGGGAGGTCAGAAACACCGGGGAGCTGTTTTTT.

Many counts were recorded for this clonotype. The chain joins TRBV18 to TRBJ1-5; the match to TRBD1 covers 8 bases. Per the germline V gene, CDR1 is KGHSH and CDR2 is LQKENI. The V gene end was trimmed by 5 bases and the J gene end by 4 bases; junction bases not matched to a gene: 4. The CDR3 totals 14 residues. The CDR3 DNA reads as TGTGCCAGCTCAGGCCGGACAGGGAATCAGCCCCAGCATTTT. Translated: CASSGRTGNQPQHF.

This chain uses TRBV12-3 or TRBV12-4 with TRBJ1-2, with unresolved D. The CDR3 sequence is 13 residues long. V lost 3 bases and J 4 bases, leaving 9 bases between the germline ends. CDR3 residues: CASSFRRVYGYTF. In DNA, the CDR3 is TGTGCCAGCAGTTTTAGGAGGGTCTATGGCTACACCTTC.

There are many counts of this clonotype. This rearrangement joins TRBV19 to TRBJ2-2; D possibly uses TRBD1 or TRBD2 (6 bases each). The germline V gene encodes CDR1 LNHDA and CDR2 SQIVND (reference sequence). Trimming took 7 bases from V and 7 from J, leaving 19 bases between them. This CDR3 is built from 15 residues. The DNA for the CDR3 is TGTGCCAGTAACTCGCCTGGAGGGGGGCACGGGGAGCTGTTTTTT. Translating gives CASNSPGGGHGELFF.

This clonotype was seen at least ten times. The J gene is TRBJ1-1, the V gene TRBV7-9, with D unresolved. CDR1 and CDR2 (germline): SEHNR, FQNEAQ (reference sequence). CDR3 length equals 15 residues. The germline V and J ends were trimmed by 4 bases and 1 base, with 13 bases remaining between them. This CDR3 is CASSSEKDGNTEAFF. The DNA of the CDR3 is TGTGCCAGCAGCTCCGAAAAAGACGGGAACACTGAAGCTTTCTTT.

The chain links TRBV6-2 or TRBV6-3 to TRBJ1-5, with D uncertain. The CDR3 length is 13 residues. Trimming pared 0 bases from V and 10 bases from J, leaving 10 bases between. Germline V CDR1 and CDR2: MNHEY, SVGEGT. Here the CDR3 reads CASSYSNVRPQHF. The CDR3 region has the DNA TGTGCCAGCAGTTACTCGAACGTCAGACCCCAGCATTTT.

The chain carries TRBV6-9 and TRBJ1-2; perhaps TRBD1 as D (5 bases). CDR1 is MNHGY and CDR2 is SVAAGI in the germline V gene. V was shortened by 0 bases and J by 3 bases, with 11 bases between the two germline ends. CDR3 length: 15 amino acids. In nucleotides, the CDR3 is TGTGCCAGCAGTTATTCCGGACACGGCGACTATGGCTACACCTTC. Residues: CASSYSGHGDYGYTF.